Below are 30 T cell receptor beta chains sequenced from a single sample in a study of cytomegalovirus exposure and HLA in healthy donors (dated by TCRdb to between 2016 and 2019). The method behind the library was the immunoSEQ multiplex PCR assay. For the multiplex PCR, a mixture combining 60 forward primers for TCR Vbeta segments and 13 reverse primers for TCR Jbeta segments was used. The source is immuneACCESS, and TCRdb retained only in-frame sequences with V and J called. Part of the clones is not carried over; for the studies checked, unresolved V genes explain less than half of this, and the remainder is unexplained. Recorded for this sample are more than 130,000 clones; roughly two thirds of them occurred a single time. The top ten constitute 13% to 15% of the sample. Input material: PBMCs. The receptors come from a human donor in good health.

V gene TRBV18 combines with J gene TRBJ2-1, with TRBD1 matching 8 bases. With V trimmed by 2 bases and J by 4 bases, 4 bases remained unmatched. CDR1 and CDR2 (germline): KGHSH, LQKENI. This CDR3 spans 15 amino acids. The CDR3 region is CASSPGQGEYNEQFF. In DNA, the CDR3 is TGTGCCAGCTCACCAGGACAGGGAGAGTACAATGAGCAGTTCTTC.

The gene calls are TRBV11-2 and TRBJ2-7; 8 nucleotides align to TRBD1. Germline CDR1 reads SGHAT; CDR2 reads FQNNGV. The V gene end was trimmed by 3 bases and the J gene end by 2 bases; junction bases not matched to a gene: 6. CDR3 length: 15 residues. CDR3 sequence (DNA): TGTGCCAGCAGCTTTATGGGACAGGCCACCTACGAGCAGTACTTC. Translated, it gives CASSFMGQATYEQYF.

The genes are TRBV19 and TRBJ2-4, with TRBD2 identical over 13 bases. This CDR3 region has 19 residues. CDR1 and CDR2 (germline): LNHDA, SQIVND (reference sequence). With V trimmed by 4 bases and J by 0 bases, 9 bases remained unmatched. CDR3 sequence: CASSTGLAGAIQAKNIQYF. The CDR3 DNA sequence: TGTGCCAGTAGTACCGGACTAGCGGGGGCCATTCAAGCCAAAAACATTCAGTACTTC.

This chain joins TRBV6-5 and TRBJ2-7; D remains unclear. The V and J ends lost 5 bases and 0 bases respectively, with 8 bases between them. CDR1 is MNHEY, CDR2 SVGAGI, per germline. The CDR3 runs 13 residues. The CDR3 loop reads CASSNTASYEQYF. CDR3 nucleotide sequence: TGTGCCAGCAGTAATACTGCCTCCTACGAGCAGTACTTC.

The rearrangement links TRBV9 to TRBJ2-6, with 10 bases identical to TRBD2. Trimming took 0 bases from V and 1 from J; bases not matched to a gene: 1. CDR3 length: 17 amino acids. Per the germline V gene, CDR1 is SGDLS and CDR2 is YYNGEE. CDR3 region: CASSVGAGGSGANVLTF. In DNA, the CDR3 is TGTGCCAGCAGCGTAGGAGCGGGGGGGTCTGGGGCCAACGTCCTGACTTTC.

The chain joins TRBV2 to TRBJ2-7; D possibly corresponds to TRBD1 (6 bases). Trimming removed 6 bases from V and 0 bases from J, with 6 bases in between. Germline CDR1 and CDR2: SNHLY and FYNNEI. This CDR3 has 12 amino acids. The CDR3 region is CASRGHSYEQYF. Here the CDR3 DNA reads TGTGCCAGCAGGGGACACTCCTACGAGCAGTACTTC.

Regarding this clone: One end of the junction does not line up with germline, which may come from a read error. The V gene is TRBV7-7, the J gene TRBJ2-5; TRBD1 agrees at 8 bases. This CDR3 spans 13 amino acids. Germline V gives CDR1 SSHAT, CDR2 FNYEAQ (reference sequence). This CDR3 is CASSRDRQETQYF. In nucleotides, the CDR3 is TGTGCTAGCAGCCGGGACAGGCAAGAGACCCAGTACTTC.

To note about this clone: One junction end does not reproduce the germline sequence, and a read error may be involved. V is TRBV7-2 and J is TRBJ2-1, with 11 nucleotides matching TRBD2. Looked up from germline, CDR1 is SGHTA and CDR2 is FQGNSA. The CDR3 has 15 amino acids. The CDR3 DNA reads TGTGCCAGCAGCCCGGCCGGGACTAGCGGCCTCCCCGGCGTCTTC. Amino acids: CASSPAGTSGLPGVF. Looking up the rest from reference TRBV7-2 and TRBJ2-1 gives the full variable domain: GAGVSQSPSNKVTEKGKDVELRCDPISGHTALYWYRQSLGQGLEFLIYFQGNSAPDKSGLPSDRFSAERTGGSVSTLTIQRTQQEDSAVYLCASSPAGTSGLPGVFGPGTRLTVL.

The V and J genes are TRBV6-5 and TRBJ1-1; D perhaps matches TRBD1 (6 bases). This CDR3 spans 14 amino acids. From germline, CDR1 is MNHEY and CDR2 SVGAGI. V lost 5 bases and J 5 bases, leaving 15 bases between the germline ends. The CDR3 loop reads CASSDGQRWTEAFF. The DNA for the CDR3 is TGTGCCAGCAGTGACGGACAGAGATGGACTGAAGCTTTCTTT.

The J gene is TRBJ2-1, the V gene TRBV6-5; maybe TRBD2 (6 bases). This CDR3 contains 13 residues. Germline loops: CDR1 MNHEY, CDR2 SVGAGI. The germline V and J ends were trimmed by 2 bases and 10 bases, with 12 bases remaining between them. The CDR3 DNA follows: TGTGCCAGCAGTTACACCGGGAGAAGGGAGCAGTTCTTC. It is translated as CASSYTGRREQFF.

This clone was found a few times. The V call is TRBV6-6, the J call TRBJ1-4; 11 bases align to TRBD1. Germline V lookup: CDR1 MNHNY, CDR2 SVGAGI (reference sequence). This CDR3 comprises 15 residues. V trimming: 2 bases; J trimming: 7 bases; junction bases outside the gene matches: 3. The CDR3 nucleotides read TGTGCCAGCAGTTACGGACAGGGGGCAGTTGAAAAACTGTTTTTT. It specifies CASSYGQGAVEKLFF.

V and J are TRBV28 and TRBJ1-5, with TRBD1 as a possible D gene (5 bases). This CDR3 contains 13 residues. Trimming left V 1 base short and J 5 bases short, with 6 bases between. Germline CDR1 and CDR2: MDHEN and SYDVKM. DNA of the CDR3: TGTGCCAGCAGTTTATTAGGGGATCAGCCCCAGCATTTT. As protein: CASSLLGDQPQHF.

This clone was seen a few times. This chain uses TRBV6-1 with TRBJ1-5; perhaps TRBD1 as D (5 bases). This CDR3 is 15 amino acids long. Germline lookup yields CDR1 MNHNS and CDR2 SASEGT. Trimming stripped 3 bases from V and 5 bases from J, with 14 bases between. The CDR3 sequence: CASSDGGTAYQPQHF. The CDR3 bases are TGTGCCAGCAGTGATGGGGGGACGGCATATCAGCCCCAGCATTTT.

This clone was counted a few times. The chain employs TRBV6-1 and TRBJ2-7; D is uncertain. Germline CDR1 MNHNS, CDR2 SASEGT. Trimming took 3 bases from V and 6 from J, leaving 18 bases between them. The CDR3 has 15 amino acids. The CDR3 loop reads CASSDAERFLGEQYF. CDR3 DNA: TGTGCCAGCAGTGATGCGGAACGGTTCCTCGGCGAGCAGTACTTC.

This sequence joins TRBV4-2 and TRBJ2-7; D gene unclear. CDR1 and CDR2 from the germline V gene are LGHNA and YNFKEQ. The length of the CDR3 is 15 residues. V lost 0 bases and J 0 bases, leaving 9 bases between the germline ends. DNA of the CDR3: TGTGCCAGCAGCCAAGATCTTGGTAGCTCCTACGAGCAGTACTTC. It is translated as CASSQDLGSSYEQYF.

This clone was seen a handful of times. The genes are TRBV4-2 and TRBJ2-7; 10 positions match TRBD1. The CDR3 length is 16 residues. Per the germline V gene, CDR1 is LGHNA and CDR2 is YNFKEQ. Losses at the gene ends were 3 bases for V and 4 bases for J; bases not matched to a gene: 9. The DNA for the CDR3 is TGTGCCAGCAGCCATTTAAGTCTGGGACAGGGGTACGAGCAGTACTTC. Its protein is CASSHLSLGQGYEQYF.

There are a few counts of this clone. The J gene is TRBJ2-1, the V gene TRBV2; 7 positions match TRBD1. V shed 1 base, J shed 7 bases, and the junction held 4 bases outside the gene matches. Germline V lookup: CDR1 SNHLY, CDR2 FYNNEI. This CDR3 spans 14 amino acids. CDR3 nucleotides: TGTGCCAGCAGTGAAGGAGGGGGCAAGAATGAGCAGTTCTTC. Protein: CASSEGGGKNEQFF.

V usage is TRBV2 and J usage is TRBJ2-1; 12 nucleotides line up with TRBD2. Germline loops: CDR1 SNHLY, CDR2 FYNNEI. V gave up 4 bases and J gave up 6 bases; unmatched junction bases: 4. The CDR3 is 15 residues long. The CDR3 DNA follows: TGTGCCAGCAGTGTTTCTAGCGGGGGGGCCAATGAGCAGTTCTTC. Protein product: CASSVSSGGANEQFF.

The V and J genes are TRBV5-6 and TRBJ1-5; D is undetermined. This CDR3 has 13 amino acids. CDR1 and CDR2 (germline): SGHDT, YYEEEE. The V gene lost 4 bases and the J gene lost 5 bases, with 10 bases spanning the gap. DNA of the CDR3: TGTGCCAGCAGCGCGGGTGGGGATCAGCCCCAGCATTTT. Translating it yields CASSAGGDQPQHF.

This rearrangement joins TRBV10-3 to TRBJ1-1; D is possibly TRBD1 (5 bases). Germline values: CDR1 ENHRY, CDR2 SYGVKD. V was pared by 6 bases and J by 2 bases, with 13 bases between. The CDR3 has 14 amino acids. CDR3 sequence (DNA): TGTGCCATCAGCCCCGACAGAAGAAACACTGAAGCTTTCTTT. It translates to CAISPDRRNTEAFF.

The chain carries TRBV27 and TRBJ1-2; 10 nucleotides match TRBD1. The V gene end was trimmed by 4 bases and the J gene end by 7 bases; junction bases not matched to a gene: 9. The CDR3 contains 15 residues. Germline-derived CDR1 and CDR2 are MNHEY and SMNVEV (reference sequence). The chain's CDR3 is CASSSLDRGRRGYTF. CDR3 in DNA: TGTGCCAGCAGTTCACTCGACAGGGGGCGTCGTGGCTACACCTTC.

V gene TRBV7-2 combines with J gene TRBJ2-3; TRBD1 matches at 7 bases. The germline CDR1 and CDR2 sequences are SGHTA and FQGNSA. V shed 4 bases, J shed 1 base, and the junction held 2 bases outside the gene matches. This CDR3 is built from 14 residues. CDR3 region: CASSWDRRTDTQYF. For the CDR3, the DNA is TGTGCCAGCAGCTGGGACAGACGCACAGATACGCAGTATTTT.

The chain combines TRBV7-9 with TRBJ2-7, with a tentative D call TRBD1 (5 bases). The CDR3 spans 14 residues. V lost 6 bases to trimming and J lost 5 bases, with 17 bases between them. Germline lookup yields CDR1 SEHNR and CDR2 FQNEAQ (reference sequence). The CDR3 here is CASRLAGKFDEQYF. In DNA form, the CDR3 reads TGTGCCAGCAGGCTGGCAGGGAAGTTCGACGAGCAGTACTTC. The whole variable domain, remainder taken from reference TRBV7-9 and TRBJ2-7, is DTGVSQNPRHKITKRGQNVTFRCDPISEHNRLYWYRQTLGQGPEFLTYFQNEAQLEKSRLLSDRFSAERPKGSFSTLEIQRTEQGDSAMYLCASRLAGKFDEQYFGPGTRLTVT.

The chain joins TRBV21-1 to TRBJ2-3; the table gives TRBD1 as D, unverified against the DNA. TRBV21-1 is marked as a pseudogene. The CDR3 is 18 amino acids. CDR3 coding DNA: TGTGCCAGCAGCAAAGGGAGGTTGGGCCAGGGGGAAACAGATACGCAGTATTTT. Its protein is CASSKGRLGQGETDTQYF.

The chain employs TRBV9 and TRBJ2-5; TRBD2 agrees at 8 bases. The closer fit of TRBJ2-7 to the DNA end suggests the J call may be wrong. The CDR3 has 15 amino acids. Germline-derived CDR1 and CDR2 are SGDLS and YYNGEE. The CDR3 region is CASSPRLASSYEQYF. The CDR3 DNA sequence: TGTGCCAGCAGCCCTCGACTAGCGAGCTCCTACGAGCAGTACTTC.

This clone was seen a single time. This chain uses TRBV14 with TRBJ1-2; no clear D. Germline V gene lookup returns CDR1 SGHDN and CDR2 FVKESK. V was trimmed by 3 bases and J by 4 bases, leaving 12 bases between them. This CDR3 is 14 amino acids long. The CDR3 loop is CASSQSMAGYGYTF. The CDR3 nucleotides are TGTGCCAGCAGCCAGTCCATGGCGGGCTATGGCTACACCTTC.

The chain uses TRBV7-2 and TRBJ2-3; 9 positions match TRBD1. With V trimmed by 0 bases and J by 6 bases, 13 bases remained unmatched. Per germline, CDR1 SGHTA and CDR2 FQGNSA. This CDR3 comprises 18 residues. The CDR3 region is CASSLASGGQGRMDTQYF. The CDR3 region has the DNA TGTGCCAGCAGCTTAGCGTCGGGGGGACAGGGAAGGATGGATACGCAGTATTTT.

The J gene is TRBJ1-4, the V gene TRBV5-6, with TRBD1 identical over 9 bases. The ends lost 4 bases at V and 10 bases at J; junction bases unmatched: 8. The V gene's germline CDR1 is SGHDT and CDR2 YYEEEE. This CDR3 is built from 14 residues. The CDR3 region has the DNA TGTGCCAGCAGCCACGGGACAGGGTTGGGAAAACTGTTTTTT. Amino acids: CASSHGTGLGKLFF.

This clone has a handful of counts. The V and J genes are TRBV6-5 and TRBJ1-1, with D perhaps TRBD1 (5 bases). CDR1 is MNHEY and CDR2 is SVGAGI in the germline V gene. The CDR3 is 15 residues long. The V gene lost 6 bases and the J gene lost 4 bases, with 18 bases spanning the gap. The CDR3 DNA reads as TGTGCCAGCAGGCCCCAGGGAGGCACGAGCACTGAAGCTTTCTTT. Its protein product is CASRPQGGTSTEAFF.

The chain joins TRBV20-1 to TRBJ2-7; tentative D call: TRBD2 (6 bases). The CDR3 extends over 11 amino acids. The V gene's germline CDR1 is DFQATT and CDR2 SNEGSKA (reference sequence). The DNA of the CDR3 is TGCGGCGGGGCGGATCGGTACGAGCAGTACTTC. Its translation: CGGADRYEQYF.